Following are 19 T cell receptor beta chains from one sample sequenced in a study of blood T cell repertoires in COVID-19. TCRdb keeps only in-frame clones here, not all; method: immunoSEQ multiplex PCR. The sample contains 190,000 or so clones, more than 80% of which appear only once. Source material: PBMCs or T cells enriched from blood (not recorded which). The origin of the receptors is a woman younger than 35 who had recovered from COVID-19.

The V gene is TRBV30, the J gene TRBJ2-6; D gene uncertain. Germline lookup yields CDR1 GTSNPN and CDR2 SVGIG (reference sequence). The ends were cut back, 0 bases at V and 4 bases at J, with 4 bases in the middle. The CDR3 has 13 residues. CDR3 amino acids: CAWSVTGANVLTF. The DNA of the CDR3 is TGTGCCTGGAGTGTGACAGGGGCCAACGTCCTGACTTTC.

The chain is built from TRBV27 and TRBJ1-5, with D possibly TRBD1 on 5 matching bases. V shed 2 bases and J shed 0 bases, with 8 bases lying between them. Looked up from germline, CDR1 is MNHEY and CDR2 is SMNVEV (reference sequence). The CDR3 totals 15 residues. CDR3: CASSLARDSNQPQHF. DNA of the CDR3: TGTGCCAGCAGTTTAGCCAGGGATAGCAATCAGCCCCAGCATTTT.

This sequence joins TRBV6-1 and TRBJ1-1; the match to TRBD1 covers 10 bases. The germline V gene encodes CDR1 MNHNS and CDR2 SASEGT. J gave up 4 bases and V 1 base, and 0 bases lay outside the gene matches. The CDR3 consists of 14 residues. CDR3 in DNA: TGTGCCAGCAGTGAAGGGACAGGGGGCACTGAAGCTTTCTTT. Translating it yields CASSEGTGGTEAFF.

V and J are TRBV28 and TRBJ1-4; 8 bases map to TRBD1. From germline, CDR1 is MDHEN and CDR2 SYDVKM. The CDR3 runs to 14 residues. V gave up 5 bases and J gave up 7 bases; unmatched junction bases: 6. DNA for the CDR3: TGTGCCAGCAGTGAGACAGGGGAATCTGAAAAACTGTTTTTT. This translates into CASSETGESEKLFF.

V usage is TRBV30 and J usage is TRBJ1-5; no firm D call. The CDR3 is made up of 13 amino acids. Trimming removed 2 bases at V and 0 bases at J, with 5 bases between. The germline gives CDR1 GTSNPN, CDR2 SVGIG (reference sequence). The CDR3 DNA follows: TGTGCCTGGAGTTGGCATAGCAATCAGCCCCAGCATTTT. It yields the protein CAWSWHSNQPQHF.

The chain uses TRBV28 and TRBJ1-6, with D possibly being TRBD1 (5 bases). CDR3 length: 14 amino acids. Trimming removed 9 bases from V and 10 bases from J, with 19 bases in between. CDR1 and CDR2 (germline): MDHEN, SYDVKM. DNA of the CDR3: TGTGCCAGTTCCACCGCAAGGGGAATATCACCCCTCCACTTT. As protein: CASSTARGISPLHF.

This clone was observed a single time. J is TRBJ1-2 and V is TRBV6-1; D ambiguous. Germline-derived CDR1 and CDR2 are MNHNS and SASEGT. V was shortened by 3 bases and J by 8 bases, with 13 bases between the two germline ends. The CDR3 spans 13 residues. The CDR3 bases are TGTGCCAGCAGTGATGAGAGGGTGATCGGCTACACCTTC. It encodes CASSDERVIGYTF.

J is TRBJ1-6 and V is TRBV27, with a possible D match to TRBD1 (6 bases). The CDR3 length is 15 residues. In germline, CDR1 is MNHEY, CDR2 SMNVEV (reference sequence). Trimming stripped 4 bases from V and 6 bases from J, with 13 bases between. The CDR3 nucleotides are TGTGCCAGCAGTTGGAATGGACAGCCTAATTCACCCCTCCACTTT. This encodes CASSWNGQPNSPLHF.

The chain employs TRBV3-1 (or the pseudogene TRBV3-2) and TRBJ2-5; TRBD1 agrees at 10 bases. The germline gives CDR1 LGHDT, CDR2 YNNKEL (reference sequence). The trim removed 2 bases at V and 5 bases at J, leaving 11 bases unmatched. The CDR3 sequence is 17 residues long. The CDR3 region is CASSQLRQGAWGETQYF. In DNA, the CDR3 is TGTGCCAGCAGCCAACTCCGACAGGGGGCATGGGGGGAGACCCAGTACTTC.

This chain joins TRBV19 and TRBJ2-7; 7 positions match TRBD1. The V gene end was trimmed by 6 bases and the J gene end by 9 bases; junction bases not matched to a gene: 8. The germline V gene has CDR1 LNHDA and CDR2 SQIVND (reference sequence). The CDR3 contains 12 residues. The CDR3 spells CASSYDRARQYF. CDR3 bases: TGTGCCAGTAGCTACGACAGGGCGCGGCAGTACTTC.

J is TRBJ2-7 and V is TRBV2, with a possible D match to TRBD2 (5 bases). The ends were cut back, 5 bases at V and 0 bases at J, with 5 bases in the middle. CDR3 size: 12 residues. Germline CDR1 SNHLY, CDR2 FYNNEI. CDR3: CASSRGSYEQYF. CDR3 bases: TGTGCCAGCAGTCGGGGCTCCTACGAGCAGTACTTC.

This chain uses TRBV28 with TRBJ1-1; the match to TRBD1 covers 7 bases. This CDR3 comprises 15 residues. V lost 8 bases, J lost 2 bases, and 11 bases stayed unmatched. Germline lookup yields CDR1 MDHEN and CDR2 SYDVKM. The CDR3 is CASGSPGQTNTEAFF. Here the CDR3 DNA reads TGTGCCAGCGGCTCCCCGGGACAGACTAACACTGAAGCTTTCTTT.

The chain links TRBV4-1 to TRBJ1-2, with 9 bases lining up with TRBD1. Trimming at V came to 3 bases and at J to 4 bases, leaving 15 bases not matched to a gene. The CDR3 length is 18 residues. Looked up from germline, CDR1 is MGHRA and CDR2 is YSYEKL. This chain's CDR3 is CASSHRTTNRGLSYGYTF. CDR3 in DNA: TGCGCCAGCAGCCATCGAACTACTAACAGGGGGCTGAGCTATGGCTACACCTTC.

The CDR3 reads CAWSWGVGANVLTF. For the CDR3, the DNA is TGTGCCTGGAGTTGGGGGGTCGGGGCCAACGTCCTGACTTTC. The rearrangement links TRBV30 to TRBJ2-6; the D gene is possibly TRBD2 (6 bases). Germline CDR1 and CDR2: GTSNPN and SVGIG (reference sequence). The CDR3 has 14 amino acids. The V end was cut by 2 bases, the J end by 4 bases, with 9 bases between.

This chain joins TRBV7-9 and TRBJ2-3; 15 nucleotides agree with TRBD2. CDR3 size: 16 residues. From germline, CDR1 is SEHNR and CDR2 FQNEAQ (reference sequence). V shed 5 bases and J 5 bases; nucleotides not matched to a gene: 5. CDR3 sequence: CASSGWTSGGGDTQYF. CDR3 in DNA: TGTGCCAGCAGCGGATGGACTAGCGGGGGGGGAGATACGCAGTATTTT.

The rearrangement uses TRBV30 and TRBJ1-2, with a possible D match to TRBD1 (5 bases). The CDR3 is made up of 13 amino acids. Germline V gene data show CDR1 as GTSNPN and CDR2 as SVGIG (reference sequence). Trimming shortened V by 4 bases and J by 0 bases, and 9 bases separated the two germline ends. CDR3 in amino acids: CAWTTVPNYGYTF. Written as DNA, the CDR3 is TGTGCCTGGACGACAGTACCTAACTATGGCTACACCTTC.

The chain combines TRBV6-1 with TRBJ1-6, with D possibly matching TRBD1 (6 bases). Deletions cut 1 base from V and 5 bases from J, with 6 bases between. Germline assignment: CDR1 MNHNS and CDR2 SASEGT. This CDR3 is built from 14 residues. The CDR3 loop is CASSEGTDNSPLHF. The CDR3 nucleotides read TGTGCCAGCAGTGAAGGGACAGATAATTCACCCCTCCACTTT.

This chain links TRBV5-1 with TRBJ2-7, with TRBD1 matching 8 bases. Looked up from germline, CDR1 is SGHRS and CDR2 is YFSETQ. After removal of 4 bases from V and 6 bases from J, the junction contained 12 bases not matched to a gene. This CDR3 has 15 residues. The CDR3 region is CASSLLGQGLGEQYF. In DNA form, the CDR3 reads TGCGCCAGCAGCCTACTTGGACAGGGTCTGGGCGAGCAGTACTTC.

V gene TRBV28 combines with J gene TRBJ2-7; perhaps TRBD1 as D (6 bases). Germline V gene lookup returns CDR1 MDHEN and CDR2 SYDVKM. V was cut by 7 bases and J by 4 bases, with 8 bases left in between. This CDR3 has 11 residues. CDR3: CASNTGYEQYF. The CDR3 DNA sequence: TGTGCCAGCAACACAGGGTACGAGCAGTACTTC.